This entry lists 9 T cell receptor beta chains sequenced from one sample in a study of control samples from healthy donors and cancer patients. Clones were sequenced by immunoSEQ multiplex PCR, and TCRdb holds only the in-frame ones, with some missing. The sample carries 93,000 or so clones, roughly 90% recorded once. Sequencing was done on a sample of PBMCs. The receptor set was obtained from a man in his sixties with lung cancer.

This rearrangement joins TRBV12-3 or TRBV12-4 to TRBJ2-7; D is possibly TRBD1 or TRBD2 (5 bases each). There are 12 residues in the CDR3. Trimming pared 4 bases from V and 4 bases from J, leaving 8 bases between. CDR3 protein: CASSSGPYEQYV. CDR3 in DNA: TGTGCCAGCAGTTCGGGGCCTTACGAGCAGTACGTC.

The gene calls are TRBV9 and TRBJ1-3; D gene unclear. Trimming left V 3 bases short and J 4 bases short, with 8 bases between. CDR1 and CDR2 (germline): SGDLS, YYNGEE. This CDR3 has 13 amino acids. CDR3 nucleotide sequence: TGTGCCAGCAGCGACCCTAGAGGAAACACCATATATTTT. Its protein product is CASSDPRGNTIYF.

The chain combines TRBV6-1 with TRBJ1-6; TRBD1 is a possible D gene (5 bases). CDR3 size: 16 residues. Deletions cut 2 bases from V and 6 bases from J, with 14 bases between. CDR1 and CDR2 (germline): MNHNS, SASEGT. This CDR3 reads CASSEYPGVSNSPLHF. CDR3 in DNA: TGTGCCAGCAGTGAATATCCGGGGGTTAGTAATTCACCCCTCCACTTT.

The chain links TRBV27 to TRBJ1-6, with 9 positions matching TRBD1. CDR3 size: 16 residues. From germline, CDR1 is MNHEY and CDR2 SMNVEV (reference sequence). Trimming at V came to 5 bases and at J to 8 bases, leaving 10 bases not matched to a gene. The CDR3 region is CASSLIRDRVYSPLHF. The CDR3 bases are TGTGCCAGCAGTCTCATCCGGGACAGGGTCTATTCACCCCTCCACTTT.

V gene TRBV3-1 (or the pseudogene TRBV3-2) combines with J gene TRBJ1-4; D gene ambiguous. Trimming took off 4 bases at V and 7 bases at J, with 22 bases between the two ends. There are 17 residues in the CDR3. In germline, CDR1 is LGHDT, CDR2 YNNKEL (reference sequence). CDR3 in DNA: TGTGCCAGCAGCCTAAGCCCCCACGGCCGAAGCGGTGAAAAACTGTTTTTT. Its translation: CASSLSPHGRSGEKLFF.

This chain joins TRBV6-5 and TRBJ1-4, with D perhaps matching TRBD1 (5 bases). CDR1 is MNHEY, CDR2 SVGAGI, per germline. V gave up 4 bases and J gave up 7 bases, with 13 bases separating them. This CDR3 is 14 amino acids long. Written as DNA, the CDR3 is TGTGCCAGCAGTTCTCTTGGGGGGGTTGAAAAACTGTTTTTT. Translation: CASSSLGGVEKLFF.

V and J are TRBV7-2 and TRBJ1-1; D not certain. This CDR3 region has 13 residues. Trimming stripped 3 bases from V and 3 bases from J, with 8 bases between. Germline assignment: CDR1 SGHTA and CDR2 FQGNSA. In nucleotides, the CDR3 is TGTGCCAGCAGCTTGCAGGCGTACACTGAAGCTTTCTTT. Translating gives CASSLQAYTEAFF.

V is TRBV5-1 and J is TRBJ1-2; no clear D. This CDR3 region has 14 residues. Germline values: CDR1 SGHRS, CDR2 YFSETQ. The V and J ends lost 2 bases and 6 bases respectively, with 14 bases between them. In DNA form, the CDR3 reads TGCGCCAGCAGCTTATACGAGAAAATCGATGGCTACACCTTC. This translates into CASSLYEKIDGYTF.

The V gene is TRBV4-2, the J gene TRBJ2-2; 9 positions match TRBD1. CDR3 length equals 16 residues. With V trimmed by 6 bases and J by 7 bases, 12 bases remained unmatched. The V gene's germline CDR1 is LGHNA and CDR2 YNFKEQ. CDR3 protein: CASRGVGDRVGGELFF. DNA of the CDR3: TGTGCCAGCAGGGGAGTAGGGGACAGGGTTGGCGGGGAGCTGTTTTTT.